One and the same sample provided the 13 T cell receptor beta chains below, sequenced in a study of T cells after yellow fever vaccination. TCRdb independently ran MiXCR on the 5' RACE reads; one entry per CDR3 protein. The sample carries roughly 310,000 distinct CDR3 sequences, 8.7% recorded once. The sample here was PBMCs, taken on the day of the first yellow fever vaccination. The receptors shown here come from a man younger than 35 who received the YFV17D yellow fever vaccine.

A few counts support this clonotype. The chain links TRBV12-3 or TRBV12-4 to TRBJ2-3, with 8 bases lining up with TRBD2. This CDR3 spans 17 amino acids. The J segment lost 5 bases and the V segment lost 6 bases, leaving 16 bases of the junction unmatched. CDR3 amino acids: CASSPGFFSGAGDTQYF. CDR3 coding DNA: TGTGCCAGCAGCCCTGGGTTTTTTAGCGGGGCGGGAGATACGCAGTATTTT.

The chain recombines TRBV20-1 with TRBJ1-4; no clear D gene. In germline, CDR1 is DFQATT, CDR2 SNEGSKA (reference sequence). This CDR3 region has 13 residues. The V end lost 3 bases, the J end lost 4 bases, and 9 bases lay between the germline ends. CDR3 sequence (DNA): TGCAGTGCTAGCCGGCACATTAATGAAAAACTGTTTTTT. Protein: CSASRHINEKLFF.

This clonotype was seen more than once but under ten times. The chain links TRBV6-5 to TRBJ1-5; D gene uncertain. V was shortened by 6 bases and J by 4 bases, with 7 bases between the two germline ends. The length of the CDR3 is 12 residues. Per germline, CDR1 MNHEY and CDR2 SVGAGI. The CDR3 DNA sequence: TGTGCCAGCAGCCCTCCGAATCAGCCCCAGCATTTT. This sequence encodes CASSPPNQPQHF.

This clonotype was seen many times. V gene TRBV6-5 combines with J gene TRBJ2-7, with D unclear. The CDR3 is 13 residues long. Germline V gives CDR1 MNHEY, CDR2 SVGAGI. V lost 2 bases, J lost 3 bases, and 8 bases lay in between. The CDR3 loop is CASSYGRNYEQYF. For the CDR3, the DNA is TGTGCCAGCAGTTACGGTCGGAACTACGAGCAGTACTTC.

Notes on this clonotype: Since no conserved phenylalanine or tryptophan closes the CDR3, a read error is the likely cause. Because the CDR3's place on the DNA is in doubt, the DNA is left out and the CDR3 is given as listed by TCRdb. The chain has TRBV30 and TRBJ2-1; the table's D call of TRBD2 was not tested on the DNA. The CDR3 has 15 amino acids, counting both end residues. CDR1 and CDR2 (germline): GTSNPN, SVGIG (reference sequence). CDR3 amino acids: CAWSVQRGGLAPVSI.

This clonotype showed up just a few times. The chain uses TRBV5-1 and TRBJ2-1; 8 bases are shared with TRBD2. The CDR3 covers 15 residues. The trim removed 2 bases at V and 7 bases at J, leaving 8 bases unmatched. The V gene's germline CDR1 is SGHRS and CDR2 YFSETQ. CDR3 coding DNA: TGCGCCAGCAGCTTCCGGGGGGGCATTGGGAATGAGCAGTTCTTC. This translates into CASSFRGGIGNEQFF.

This clonotype showed up just a few times. This sequence joins TRBV10-3 and TRBJ1-2; D perhaps matches TRBD1 (6 bases). Trimming left V 9 bases short and J 4 bases short, with 18 bases between. The CDR3 is 14 amino acids. CDR1 and CDR2 from the germline V gene are ENHRY and SYGVKD. CDR3 nucleotides: TGTGCCATAGATACAGGGAATTTAGGCTATGGCTACACCTTC. It codes for CAIDTGNLGYGYTF.

The table lists this clonotype with a few counts. The V gene is TRBV4-3, the J gene TRBJ2-7; possible D gene TRBD1, 5 bases. Germline values: CDR1 LGHNA, CDR2 YSLEER. This CDR3 is built from 15 residues. V lost 4 bases and J lost 10, with 23 bases in between. The CDR3 DNA follows: TGCGCCAGCAGCCCCACTCCCCAGGGTTTGCAGCCCCAGTACTTC. Translation: CASSPTPQGLQPQYF.

Remarks on this clonotype: A much larger clonotype is one base distant, so this may be a read error. The chain combines TRBV6-2 or TRBV6-3 with TRBJ1-1; D is unresolved. CDR3 size: 14 residues. In germline, CDR1 is MNHEY, CDR2 SVGEGT. Here the CDR3 reads CAGSQSPGGTEAFF. CDR3 bases: TGTGCCGGCAGCCAAAGCCCCGGCGGGACTGAAGCTTTCTTT.

The J gene is TRBJ1-6, the V gene TRBV12-3 or TRBV12-4; unclear D gene. V was clipped by 5 bases and J by 6 bases, with 14 bases between them. CDR3 length: 15 residues. CDR3 sequence reads: CASSIRRAFNSPLHF. The CDR3, as DNA: TGTGCCAGCAGTATCAGACGGGCCTTTAATTCACCCCTCCACTTT.

This clonotype was found a few times. The chain uses TRBV5-1 and TRBJ2-1; D is undetermined. Looked up from germline, CDR1 is SGHRS and CDR2 is YFSETQ. The CDR3 is 14 amino acids. V was clipped by 7 bases and J by 0 bases, with 11 bases between them. The DNA of the CDR3 is TGCGCCAGCGGTCCCCTCAGCTCCTACAATGAGCAGTTCTTC. Protein sequence: CASGPLSSYNEQFF.

This clonotype turned up a few times. The chain links TRBV7-6 to TRBJ2-1, with D possibly TRBD1 on 6 matching bases. The length of the CDR3 is 15 residues. Germline loops: CDR1 SGHVS, CDR2 FNYEAQ. V lost 3 bases and J 4 bases, leaving 13 bases between the germline ends. The CDR3 nucleotides are TGTGCCAGCAGCTTGGGGGCTTTGGGATACAATGAGCAGTTCTTC. Residues: CASSLGALGYNEQFF.

This clonotype was detected a few times. The genes are TRBV24-1 and TRBJ2-1; the D is unclear. There are 12 residues in the CDR3. Deletions cut 9 bases from V and 10 bases from J, with 15 bases between. Looked up from germline, CDR1 is KGHDR and CDR2 is SFDVKD. The CDR3 nucleotides are TGTGCCACCTCAGGTGGCGACCGAGAGCAGTTCTTC. The encoded protein is CATSGGDREQFF.